The 21 T cell receptor beta chains in this list originate from one sample, sequenced in a study of metastatic and nonmetastatic thyroid tumors. Among the patients, none had received any treatment before thyroid surgery. MiXCR re-clonotyped the PCR reads for TCRdb. Among 70,000 or so clones listed, 14% were seen once. Sequenced: blood. The receptor source for this set is a male donor with papillary thyroid cancer or a benign thyroid nodule (not recorded which). Some clones in this sample may be carry-over from other donors' samples.

This clone was seen many times. Within the sample, other DNA sequences also encode this same CDR3. The V call is TRBV9, the J call TRBJ1-2, with TRBD1 identical over 8 bases. J gave up 2 bases and V 3 bases, and 6 bases lay outside the gene matches. Germline CDR1 is SGDLS and CDR2 is YYNGEE. The CDR3 spans 15 residues. As DNA, the CDR3 is TGTGCCAGCAGCGGCGGACAGGGCCCGAACTATGGCTACACCTTC. As protein: CASSGGQGPNYGYTF.

This clone has just a few counts. The chain combines TRBV5-6 with TRBJ2-3, with D possibly matching TRBD2 (6 bases). Germline loops: CDR1 SGHDT, CDR2 YYEEEE. The length of the CDR3 is 15 residues. V dropped 6 bases and J dropped 5 bases, with 19 bases sitting between them. The CDR3 reads CASKFQGLMEDTQYF. The CDR3 DNA is TGTGCCAGCAAATTTCAGGGACTTATGGAAGATACGCAGTATTTT.

In its sample, this clone was seen many times. The rearrangement joins TRBV19 to TRBJ2-2; perhaps D is TRBD1 or TRBD2 (5 bases each). Germline-derived CDR1 and CDR2 are LNHDA and SQIVND (reference sequence). The V end was cut by 6 bases, the J end by 0 bases, with 11 bases between. This CDR3 has 15 residues. The chain's CDR3 is CASSQGTANTGELFF. The CDR3 nucleotides read TGTGCCAGTAGCCAAGGGACGGCGAACACCGGGGAGCTGTTTTTT.

This clone was seen many times. The gene calls are TRBV9 and TRBJ2-1, with TRBD1 identical over 11 bases. This CDR3 is 15 amino acids long. Trimming removed 2 bases from V and 8 bases from J; junction bases left unmatched: 6. The germline CDR1 and CDR2 sequences are SGDLS and YYNGEE. The CDR3 protein is CASSVAGQGVYEQFF. The CDR3 DNA is TGTGCCAGCAGCGTGGCGGGACAGGGGGTTTATGAGCAGTTCTTC.

V usage is TRBV7-8 and J usage is TRBJ1-5; tentative D call: TRBD1 (5 bases). Germline CDR1 and CDR2: SGHVS and FQNEAQ. The V end was cut by 8 bases, the J end by 0 bases, with 20 bases between. The CDR3 has 17 amino acids. The CDR3, as DNA: TGTGCCAGCCGGAATGACCGCGACAGTTATAGCAATCAGCCCCAGCATTTT. Translating gives CASRNDRDSYSNQPQHF.

This clone has ten or more counts. A single base separates this from a much larger clone, so it may be a read error. The V call is TRBV7-2, the J call TRBJ2-1; D uncertain. This CDR3 is built from 13 residues. Germline V gene lookup returns CDR1 SGHTA and CDR2 FQGNSA. The CDR3 here is CASSLSGYNERFF. The CDR3 bases are TGTGCCAGCAGCTTATCCGGGTACAATGAGCGGTTCTTC. The full variable domain, with the rest looked up from reference TRBV7-2 and TRBJ2-1, is GAGVSQSPSNKVTEKGKDVELRCDPISGHTALYWYRQSLGQGLEFLIYFQGNSAPDKSGLPSDRFSAERTGGSVSTLTIQRTQQEDSAVYLCASSLSGYNERFFGPGTRLTVL.

This clone was recorded many times. The gene calls are TRBV9 and TRBJ2-3; TRBD2 matches at 7 bases. With V trimmed by 4 bases and J by 2 bases, 10 bases remained unmatched. The CDR3 contains 16 residues. Per germline, CDR1 SGDLS and CDR2 YYNGEE. The CDR3 protein is CASSSSLAGVTDTQYF. The CDR3 DNA is TGTGCCAGCAGCTCAAGCCTGGCGGGAGTCACAGATACGCAGTATTTT.

This clone was observed many times. The genes are TRBV10-3 and TRBJ2-1, with D perhaps TRBD2 (6 bases). With 0 bases removed from V and 10 bases from J, the gap between germline ends came to 7 bases. Germline loops: CDR1 ENHRY, CDR2 SYGVKD. The CDR3 runs 12 residues. The CDR3 loop reads CAISESRDEQFF. In nucleotides, the CDR3 is TGTGCCATCAGTGAGTCGCGGGACGAGCAGTTCTTC.

This clone occurred many times. This rearrangement joins TRBV19 to TRBJ2-7; D unclear. The CDR3 is made up of 14 amino acids. Germline lookup yields CDR1 LNHDA and CDR2 SQIVND (reference sequence). The V end lost 3 bases, the J end lost 0 bases, and 9 bases lay between the germline ends. In nucleotides, the CDR3 is TGTGCCAGTAGTATCCGGCTAGTCTCCTACGAGCAGTACGTC. Translated, it gives CASSIRLVSYEQYV.

Comment on this clone: A much larger clone sits a single nucleotide away, making a read error possible. The chain joins TRBV6-2 or TRBV6-3 to TRBJ2-5, with D uncertain. Between the trimmed V and J ends, which lost 10 bases and 0 bases, there was a span of 9 bases. Per germline, CDR1 MNHEY and CDR2 SVGEGT. CDR3 size: 12 residues. CDR3 sequence (DNA): TGTGCCACAGCCTTGGACCAAGAGACCCAGTACTTC. Its translation: CATALDQETQYF.

This clone was detected ten times or more. This specimen includes other DNA sequences encoding the same CDR3. The chain joins TRBV18 to TRBJ2-1; perhaps D is TRBD1 or TRBD2 (5 bases each). V was shortened by 2 bases and J by 8 bases, with 16 bases between the two germline ends. This CDR3 region has 15 residues. CDR1 and CDR2 from the germline V gene are KGHSH and LQKENI. CDR3 nucleotides: TGTGCCAGCTCACCAAAATGGGGACCACGCGATGAGCAGTTCTTC. It is translated as CASSPKWGPRDEQFF.

The chain recombines TRBV2 with TRBJ1-5; D gene unclear. This CDR3 comprises 15 residues. The ends were cut back, 5 bases at V and 4 bases at J, with 15 bases in the middle. Germline CDR1 is SNHLY and CDR2 is FYNNEI. DNA of the CDR3: TGTGCCAGCAGTCCAGGTGGGTGGCGTAATCAGCCCCAGCATTTT. Its translation is CASSPGGWRNQPQHF.

The chain recombines TRBV20-1 with TRBJ2-7; 7 nucleotides line up with TRBD1. CDR3 length: 13 residues. The germline V gene encodes CDR1 DFQATT and CDR2 SNEGSKA (reference sequence). With V trimmed by 6 bases and J by 2 bases, 7 bases remained unmatched. Here the CDR3 reads CSASATGAYEQYF. CDR3 DNA sequence: TGCAGTGCGAGTGCCACAGGGGCCTACGAGCAGTACTTC.

At least ten counts were recorded for this clone. The rearrangement links TRBV11-2 to TRBJ2-1; 8 bases match TRBD2. The CDR3 contains 16 residues. CDR1 is SGHAT and CDR2 is FQNNGV in the germline V gene. V shed 2 bases, J shed 8 bases, and the junction held 11 bases outside the gene matches. CDR3 in amino acids: CASSLYTGGPVHEQFF. As DNA, the CDR3 is TGTGCCAGCAGCTTATATACGGGAGGGCCGGTCCATGAGCAGTTCTTC.

This clone was picked up many times. CDR3 bases: TGTGCCAGCAGTTACGATGAGATGAACACTGAAGCTTTCTTT. This encodes CASSYDEMNTEAFF. This chain links TRBV6-2 or TRBV6-3 with TRBJ1-1; D not resolved. From germline, CDR1 is MNHEY and CDR2 SVGEGT. The CDR3 length is 14 residues. V was cut by 2 bases and J by 0 bases, with 7 bases left in between.

Comment on this clone: It is likely a read error, because the conserved phenylalanine at the end of the CDR3 is missing. It is unclear where the CDR3 begins or ends on the DNA, so no DNA is shown, and the CDR3 is as TCRdb lists it. The V gene is TRBV5-6, the J gene TRBJ1-2; the table's D call TRBD1 went unverified against the DNA. Ends included, the CDR3 has 17 residues. Germline V CDR1 and CDR2: SGHDT, YYEEEE. The CDR3 spells CASSPRGSLSFQGGHTL.

This clone was counted many times. V usage is TRBV7-9 and J usage is TRBJ1-3; tentatively, D is TRBD1 (5 bases). The CDR3 is 15 residues long. Germline V gene data show CDR1 as SEHNR and CDR2 as FQNEAQ (reference sequence). Trimming removed 6 bases from V and 0 bases from J, with 12 bases in between. In nucleotides, the CDR3 is TGTGCCAGCAGTTCGACAGCAAGCTCTGGAAACACCATATATTTT. Translation: CASSSTASSGNTIYF.

This clone was detected many times. The chain combines TRBV20-1 with TRBJ2-7; D is unclear. Germline V gene sequence: CDR1 DFQATT, CDR2 SNEGSKA (reference sequence). The CDR3 is 14 residues long. V lost 0 bases and J 5 bases, leaving 14 bases between the germline ends. CDR3 coding DNA: TGCAGTGCTAGAGATTTTGGAAGGGTCCACGAGCAGTACTTC. This gives the protein CSARDFGRVHEQYF.

This chain joins TRBV5-1 and TRBJ2-1, with 9 positions matching TRBD1. Looked up from germline, CDR1 is SGHRS and CDR2 is YFSETQ. The CDR3 runs to 17 residues. The V and J ends lost 5 bases and 3 bases, in that order; junction bases with no gene match: 12. The DNA of the CDR3 is TGCGCCAGCAGTTCTACGACCTGGACAGGGGTCTACAATGAGCAGTTCTTC. Translated: CASSSTTWTGVYNEQFF.

The CDR3 here is CSVYRQVPAEQFF. CDR3 coding DNA: TGCAGCGTCTACCGACAGGTCCCGGCGGAGCAGTTCTTC. The J gene is TRBJ2-1, the V gene TRBV29-1, with D possibly TRBD1 on 6 matching bases. Germline V gives CDR1 SQVTM, CDR2 ANQGSEA. The V and J ends lost 6 bases and 10 bases respectively, with 19 bases between them. The CDR3 is 13 amino acids.

This chain connects TRBV20-1 to TRBJ2-7; a possible D gene is TRBD2 (6 bases). This CDR3 has 17 residues. With 0 bases removed from V and 6 bases from J, the gap between germline ends came to 24 bases. The germline CDR1 and CDR2 sequences are DFQATT and SNEGSKA (reference sequence). CDR3 coding DNA: TGCAGTGCTAGAGATCTTAGGGTGGCGGGGCGGATGGGCGAGCAGTACTTC. The encoded protein is CSARDLRVAGRMGEQYF.